What follows describes a single TCR beta chain. Its antigen is undetermined. This entry comes from a study of T cell responses to AZD1222 COVID-19 vaccine. General study results and limits: Increases in Spike-specific TCR breadth and depth were seen after two AZD1222 doses. Clonal diversity may have been underestimated in mostly white British donors. No repertoire was sampled before or during the peak T cell response, only after it.

Clones were read by immunoSEQ multiplex PCR, and TCRdb kept only the in-frame ones, dropping some. The sample holds 95,000 to 150,000 clones; approximately 94% are singletons and the top ten take approximately 5%. The V gene's germline CDR1 is SGHNT and CDR2 YENEEA. Trimming stripped 3 bases from V and 2 bases from J, with 11 bases between. The CDR3 is made up of 15 amino acids. Source: peripheral blood, taken 28 days after the second AZD1222 dose. This chain joins TRBV11-3 and TRBJ1-3; D perhaps matches TRBD1 (5 bases). The clonotype comes from an adult who received the AZD1222 COVID-19 vaccine. CDR3 residues: CASSFRDRTGNTIYF. Here the CDR3 DNA reads TGTGCCAGCAGCTTCAGGGATCGCACTGGAAACACCATATATTTT. The whole variable domain, filled in from reference TRBV11-3 and TRBJ1-3, reads EAGVVQSPRYKIIEKKQPVAFWCNPISGHNTLYWYLQNLGQGPELLIRYENEEAVDDSQLPKDRFSAERLKGVDSTLKIQPAELGDSAVYLCASSFRDRTGNTIYFGEGSWLTVV.